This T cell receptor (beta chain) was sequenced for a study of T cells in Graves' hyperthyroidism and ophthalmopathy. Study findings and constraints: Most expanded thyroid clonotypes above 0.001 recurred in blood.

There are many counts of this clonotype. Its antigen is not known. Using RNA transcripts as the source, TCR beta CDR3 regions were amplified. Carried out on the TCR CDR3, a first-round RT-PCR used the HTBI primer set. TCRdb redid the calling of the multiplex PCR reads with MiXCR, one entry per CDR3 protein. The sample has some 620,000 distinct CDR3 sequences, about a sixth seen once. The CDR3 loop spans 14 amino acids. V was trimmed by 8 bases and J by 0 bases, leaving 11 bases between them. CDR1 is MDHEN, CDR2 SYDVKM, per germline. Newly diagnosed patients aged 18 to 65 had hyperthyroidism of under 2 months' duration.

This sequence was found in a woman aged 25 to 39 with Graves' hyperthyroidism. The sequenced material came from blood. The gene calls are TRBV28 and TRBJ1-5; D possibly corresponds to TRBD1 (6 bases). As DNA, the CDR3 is TGTGCCAGCGCGGACAGCTATAGCAATCAGCCCCAGCATTTT. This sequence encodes CASADSYSNQPQHF.